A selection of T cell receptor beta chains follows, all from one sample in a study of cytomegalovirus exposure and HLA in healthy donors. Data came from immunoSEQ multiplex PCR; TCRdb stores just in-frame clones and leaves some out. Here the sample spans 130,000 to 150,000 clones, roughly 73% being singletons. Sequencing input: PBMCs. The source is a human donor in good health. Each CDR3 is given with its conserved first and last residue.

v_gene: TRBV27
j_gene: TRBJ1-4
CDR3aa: CASSPGTGGEKLFF

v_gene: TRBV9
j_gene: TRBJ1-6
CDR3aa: CASSASPGTGENSPLHF

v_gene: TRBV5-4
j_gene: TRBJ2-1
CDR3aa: CASGRGREQFF

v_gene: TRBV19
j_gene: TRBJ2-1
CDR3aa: CATLAGPNYNEQFF

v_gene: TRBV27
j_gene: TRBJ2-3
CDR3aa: CASSPTGGTSSTDTQYF

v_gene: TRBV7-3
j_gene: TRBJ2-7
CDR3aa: CASSFSGGRYEQYF

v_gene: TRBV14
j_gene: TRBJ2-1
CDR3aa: CASSQLGPGQGDNEQFF

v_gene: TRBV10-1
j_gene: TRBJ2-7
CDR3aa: CASSEEGYRDRGLSYEQYF

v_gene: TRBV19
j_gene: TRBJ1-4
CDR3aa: CASSIRRDESANEKLFF

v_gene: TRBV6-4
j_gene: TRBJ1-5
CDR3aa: CASSDPSTGERQPQHF

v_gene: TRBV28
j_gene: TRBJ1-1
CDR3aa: CASGQPDTEAFF

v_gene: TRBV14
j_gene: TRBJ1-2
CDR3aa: CASSQYWEVSGYTF

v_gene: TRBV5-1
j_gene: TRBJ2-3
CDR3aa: CASSSGLAGEDTQYF

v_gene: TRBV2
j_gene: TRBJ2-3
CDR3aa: CASSGDSGSSSTDTQYF

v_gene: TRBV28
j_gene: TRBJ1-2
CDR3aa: CASSSDRAYGYTF

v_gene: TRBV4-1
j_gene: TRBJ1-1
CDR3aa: CASSQGGERQRNTEAFF

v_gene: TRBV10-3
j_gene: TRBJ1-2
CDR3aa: CAISESRTGGYGYTF

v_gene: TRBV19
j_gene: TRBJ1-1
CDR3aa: CASSDTLNTEAFF

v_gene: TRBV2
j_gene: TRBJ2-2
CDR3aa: CASRGGAANTGELFF

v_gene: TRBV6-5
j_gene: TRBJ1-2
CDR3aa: CASIPGGSSNYGYTF

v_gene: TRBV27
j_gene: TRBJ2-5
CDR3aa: CASSLQHPGLGGETQYF

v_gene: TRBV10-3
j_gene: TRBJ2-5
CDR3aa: CAISDALGQGGETQYF

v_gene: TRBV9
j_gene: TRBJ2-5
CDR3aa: CASSPSGRETQYF

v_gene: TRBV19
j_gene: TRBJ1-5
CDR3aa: CASRPTRITGNFGQPQHF

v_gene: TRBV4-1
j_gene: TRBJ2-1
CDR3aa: CASSQGRGGYNEQFF

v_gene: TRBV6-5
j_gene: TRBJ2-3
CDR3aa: CASSSLTSGSADTQYF

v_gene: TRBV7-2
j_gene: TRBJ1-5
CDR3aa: CASSLRSWSNQPQHF

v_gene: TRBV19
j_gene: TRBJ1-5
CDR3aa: CASSIGGGRSNQPQHF

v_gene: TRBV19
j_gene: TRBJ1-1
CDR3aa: CASSMTGENTEAFF

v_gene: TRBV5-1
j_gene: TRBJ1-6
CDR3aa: CASRSQGANSPLHF

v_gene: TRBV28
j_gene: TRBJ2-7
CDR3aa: CASSFSDRADEQYF

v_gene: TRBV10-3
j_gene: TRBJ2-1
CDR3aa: CAIRTSVGEQFF

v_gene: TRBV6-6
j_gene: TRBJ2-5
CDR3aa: CATRNERGGGETQYF

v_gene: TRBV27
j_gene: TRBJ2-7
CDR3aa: CASSRDGTAYEQYF

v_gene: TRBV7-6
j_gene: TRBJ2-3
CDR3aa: CASSPGEAGRTQYF

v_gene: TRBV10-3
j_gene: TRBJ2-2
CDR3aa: CAISPGSRENTGELFF

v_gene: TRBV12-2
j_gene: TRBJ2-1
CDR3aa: CASRLGRAGTSDNEQFF

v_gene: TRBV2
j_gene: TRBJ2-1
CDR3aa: CASNLGLASNEQFF

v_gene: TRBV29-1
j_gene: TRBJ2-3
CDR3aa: CSGARGDTQYF

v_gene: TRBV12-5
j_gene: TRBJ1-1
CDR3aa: CASGRTGQGAATEAFF

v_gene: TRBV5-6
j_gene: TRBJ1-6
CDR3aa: CASSWEAGASYNSPLHF

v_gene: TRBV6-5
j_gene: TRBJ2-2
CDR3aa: CASNRDSNTGELFF

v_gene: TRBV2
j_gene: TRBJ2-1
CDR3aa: CASMQLAPYNEQFF

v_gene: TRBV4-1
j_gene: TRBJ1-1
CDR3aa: CASSQGQNTEAFF

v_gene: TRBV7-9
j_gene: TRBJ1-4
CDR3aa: CASSPGTGVFEKLFF

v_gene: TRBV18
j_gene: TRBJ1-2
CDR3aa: CASSPGQGGPGVYGYTF

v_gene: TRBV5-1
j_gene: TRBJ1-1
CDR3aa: CASSLVINTEAFF

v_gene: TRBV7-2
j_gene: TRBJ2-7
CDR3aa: CASSLVIGANSYEQYF

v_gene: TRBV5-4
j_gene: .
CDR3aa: CASSLGRGASYEQYF